The next 31 T cell receptor beta chains were all read from a single sample in a study of T cell repertoires in cytomegalovirus infection. The antigens these receptors bind are not known. TCRdb re-called the reads with MiXCR, one entry per CDR3 protein. This repertoire shows about 110,000 distinct CDR3 sequences, approximately 28% found once; its top ten account for about 81%. Sequenced here: CD8+ T cells from cultured PBMCs, sampled from culture after CMV antigen stimulation. These receptors were collected from a human donor in good health (CMV status not recorded). Some clones in this sample may be carry-over from other donors' samples.

This clonotype was counted between two and nine times. The chain carries TRBV5-6 and TRBJ2-1; unclear D gene. The CDR3 has 12 amino acids. V was pared by 2 bases and J by 6 bases, with 6 bases between. CDR1 SGHDT and CDR2 YYEEEE come from the germline V gene. CDR3 bases: TGTGCCAGCAGCTTTGTCTTCAATGAGCAGTTCTTC. It translates to CASSFVFNEQFF.

V gene TRBV2 combines with J gene TRBJ2-4, with TRBD1 matching over 8 bases. Germline CDR1 is SNHLY and CDR2 is FYNNEI. The junction had 9 bases not matched to a gene; V was cut back by 6 bases and J by 5 bases. The CDR3 is 15 amino acids. This CDR3 reads CASRHNPGQENIQYF. DNA for the CDR3: TGTGCCAGCAGACACAACCCGGGACAGGAAAACATTCAGTACTTC.

A few counts support this clonotype. The chain carries TRBV2 and TRBJ1-6, with 7 positions matching TRBD1. Germline V gene lookup returns CDR1 SNHLY and CDR2 FYNNEI. Trimming at V came to 7 bases and at J to 6 bases, leaving 12 bases not matched to a gene. The CDR3 loop spans 16 amino acids. CDR3 sequence (DNA): TGTGCCAGCAAAGGGCTACAGACAGGGATTAATTCACCCCTCCACTTT. Its protein product is CASKGLQTGINSPLHF. The full variable domain, with the rest looked up from reference TRBV2 and TRBJ1-6, is EPEVTQTPSHQVTQMGQEVILRCVPISNHLYFYWYRQILGQKVEFLVSFYNNEISEKSEIFDDQFSVERPDGSNFTLKIRSTKLEDSAMYFCASKGLQTGINSPLHFGNGTRLTVT.

In DNA form, the CDR3 reads TGTGCCAGCAGTTTATCCGGCGGGCTCCGGGGAGGCACTGAAGCTTTCTTT. This translates into CASSLSGGLRGGTEAFF. The chain is built from TRBV27 and TRBJ1-1, with unresolved D. The V end lost 0 bases, the J end lost 4 bases, and 18 bases lay between the germline ends. The germline gives CDR1 MNHEY, CDR2 SMNVEV (reference sequence). The CDR3 totals 17 residues.

This clonotype was recorded many times. The chain combines TRBV7-8 with TRBJ2-2; D unresolved. Between the trimmed V and J ends, which lost 5 bases and 6 bases, there was a span of 4 bases. The germline CDR1 and CDR2 sequences are SGHVS and FQNEAQ. The CDR3 sequence is 11 residues long. The CDR3 here is CASSPPGELFF. The CDR3 DNA follows: TGTGCCAGCAGCCCCCCCGGGGAGCTGTTTTTT.

Ten or more counts support this clonotype. The chain links TRBV7-9 to TRBJ2-4, with a weak D call TRBD1 (6 bases). The germline gives CDR1 SEHNR, CDR2 FQNEAQ (reference sequence). The CDR3 is 16 amino acids. V lost 5 bases and J lost 0, with 14 bases in between. CDR3 residues: CASSPREGVAKNIQYF. The CDR3, as DNA: TGTGCCAGCAGCCCCCGTGAGGGGGTAGCCAAAAACATTCAGTACTTC.

This clonotype appeared a few times. The chain recombines TRBV7-9 with TRBJ1-1; weak D call: TRBD1 (5 bases). Germline V lookup: CDR1 SEHNR, CDR2 FQNEAQ (reference sequence). The CDR3 sequence is 15 residues long. V lost 4 bases to trimming and J lost 4 bases, with 16 bases between them. CDR3 protein: CASSSPGERGTEAFF. The DNA of the CDR3 is TGTGCCAGCAGCTCCCCGGGGGAACGGGGCACTGAAGCTTTCTTT.

This chain connects TRBV13 to TRBJ2-5; no firm D call. The V gene's germline CDR1 is PRHDT and CDR2 FYEKMQ (reference sequence). The CDR3 totals 12 residues. V was pared by 5 bases and J by 4 bases, with 8 bases between. The CDR3 DNA reads as TGTGCCAGCAGCGCCCGTGGAGAGACCCAGTACTTC. Its protein product is CASSARGETQYF.

J is TRBJ1-5 and V is TRBV3-1; D gene ambiguous. The CDR3 covers 15 residues. Between the trimmed V and J ends, which lost 2 bases and 3 bases, there was a span of 11 bases. Germline V lookup: CDR1 LGHDT, CDR2 YNNKEL (reference sequence). For the CDR3, the DNA is TGTGCCAGCAGCCAACAGGCATGGAACAATCAGCCCCAGCATTTT. This gives the protein CASSQQAWNNQPQHF.

The chain joins TRBV6-2 or TRBV6-3 to TRBJ1-5; 9 nucleotides line up with TRBD1. The CDR3 is 14 residues long. V was pared by 5 bases and J by 6 bases, with 5 bases of the junction left unmatched. Germline CDR1 reads MNHEY; CDR2 reads SVGEGT. The CDR3: CASSLTGGGQPQHF. CDR3 in DNA: TGTGCCAGCAGTCTGACAGGGGGGGGTCAGCCCCAGCATTTT.

This chain links TRBV7-9 with TRBJ2-3; D may be TRBD1 (5 bases). This CDR3 contains 14 residues. Trimming cost V 5 bases and J 6 bases, with 15 bases left between them. Germline-derived CDR1 and CDR2 are SEHNR and FQNEAQ (reference sequence). CDR3 nucleotides: TGTGCCAGCAGCGAAAAGAGCAGGGCCGATACGCAGTATTTT. The encoded protein is CASSEKSRADTQYF.

The rearrangement uses TRBV6-1 and TRBJ2-2, with unresolved D. Germline values: CDR1 MNHNS, CDR2 SASEGT. This CDR3 spans 16 amino acids. Trimming took off 6 bases at V and 6 bases at J, with 20 bases between the two ends. CDR3 sequence reads: CASRQGIGTNSGELFF. CDR3 nucleotides: TGTGCCAGCAGACAAGGGATAGGTACTAATTCCGGGGAGCTGTTTTTT.

The chain recombines TRBV7-8 with TRBJ2-3; 16 bases fit TRBD2. The CDR3 extends over 16 amino acids. V was clipped by 5 bases and J by 5 bases; unmatched bases: 4. CDR1 is SGHVS and CDR2 is FQNEAQ in the germline V gene. This CDR3 is CASSGTSGGVVDTQYF. CDR3 nucleotides: TGTGCCAGCAGCGGGACTAGCGGGGGGGTTGTAGATACGCAGTATTTT.

The count of this clonotype is one. The V call is TRBV20-1, the J call TRBJ1-2, with D unclear. Germline V gene sequence: CDR1 DFQATT, CDR2 SNEGSKA (reference sequence). Trimming took 6 bases from V and 11 from J, leaving 13 bases between them. The CDR3 runs 10 residues. CDR3 sequence reads: CSAKFVRYTF. The CDR3 nucleotides read TGCAGTGCCAAATTCGTCAGGTACACCTTC.

At least ten counts were recorded for this clonotype. The chain uses TRBV7-2 and TRBJ2-1, with TRBD1 identical over 10 bases. Trimming at V came to 1 base and at J to 7 bases, leaving 7 bases not matched to a gene. Looked up from germline, CDR1 is SGHTA and CDR2 is FQGNSA. The CDR3 runs 16 residues. The CDR3 region is CASSLETGGAGNEQFF. The CDR3 DNA reads as TGTGCCAGCAGCTTAGAGACAGGGGGCGCGGGGAATGAGCAGTTCTTC.

This clonotype occurred many times. The rearrangement uses TRBV12-3 or TRBV12-4 and TRBJ2-7; D call uncertain. This CDR3 comprises 14 residues. V was trimmed by 3 bases and J by 1 base, leaving 10 bases between them. CDR3 DNA: TGTGCCAGCAGTTTCCTTGGTCCATCCTACGAGCAGTACTTC. Amino acids: CASSFLGPSYEQYF.

This sequence joins TRBV5-5 and TRBJ2-1, with 8 bases aligning to TRBD1. The germline gives CDR1 SGHKS, CDR2 YYEKEE (reference sequence). J lost 8 bases, V lost 0 bases, and 4 bases had no gene match. The CDR3 totals 14 residues. This CDR3 is CASSLAPGGYEQFF. The CDR3 DNA follows: TGTGCCAGCAGCTTGGCCCCAGGGGGCTATGAGCAGTTCTTC.

The V call is TRBV4-1, the J call TRBJ1-3; possible D gene TRBD1, 5 bases. The CDR3 runs 16 residues. Germline CDR1 MGHRA, CDR2 YSYEKL. V dropped 1 base and J dropped 2 bases, with 12 bases sitting between them. The CDR3 reads CASSQVGRAPGNTIYF. The DNA for the CDR3 is TGCGCCAGCAGCCAAGTGGGCAGGGCTCCTGGAAACACCATATATTTT.

This sequence joins TRBV15 and TRBJ1-4; D not resolved. Trimming took off 2 bases at V and 0 bases at J, with 16 bases between the two ends. Germline lookup yields CDR1 LNHNV and CDR2 YYDKDF (reference sequence). The CDR3 is made up of 18 amino acids. The CDR3 DNA follows: TGTGCCACCAGCAGACTACCTTATTACGAAGCAACTAATGAAAAACTGTTTTTT. Translating gives CATSRLPYYEATNEKLFF.

This clonotype was recorded at least ten times. This chain connects TRBV15 to TRBJ2-5; 9 nucleotides align to TRBD1. Trimming at V came to 0 bases and at J to 5 bases, leaving 1 base not matched to a gene. The CDR3 has 14 residues. Germline-derived CDR1 and CDR2 are LNHNV and YYDKDF (reference sequence). The CDR3 loop is CATSREGQGETQYF. For the CDR3, the DNA is TGTGCCACCAGCAGAGAGGGACAGGGTGAGACCCAGTACTTC.

The V gene is TRBV20-1, the J gene TRBJ2-4, with D unclear. The germline V gene has CDR1 DFQATT and CDR2 SNEGSKA (reference sequence). Trimming stripped 3 bases from V and 2 bases from J, with 17 bases between. The CDR3 runs 16 residues. The CDR3 DNA follows: TGCAGTGCTAGCGAACTTGGGAAGCAGTCCAAAAACATTCAGTACTTC. Translated, it gives CSASELGKQSKNIQYF.

The V gene is TRBV5-1, the J gene TRBJ2-1, with TRBD2 identical over 7 bases. Germline lookup yields CDR1 SGHRS and CDR2 YFSETQ. Trimming at V came to 4 bases and at J to 2 bases, leaving 3 bases not matched to a gene. This CDR3 has 14 residues. The CDR3 loop reads CASSVSGAYNEQFF. For the CDR3, the DNA is TGCGCCAGCAGCGTAAGCGGGGCCTACAATGAGCAGTTCTTC.

The rearrangement uses TRBV3-1 and TRBJ1-1; D ambiguous. With 4 bases removed from V and 5 bases from J, the gap between germline ends came to 14 bases. This CDR3 contains 14 residues. Germline values: CDR1 LGHDT, CDR2 YNNKEL (reference sequence). The CDR3 region is CASSPGPSGTEAFF. The CDR3 DNA reads as TGTGCCAGCAGCCCCGGTCCTTCGGGGACTGAAGCTTTCTTT.

The V and J genes are TRBV6-6 and TRBJ2-3; D not resolved. The germline gives CDR1 MNHNY, CDR2 SVGAGI (reference sequence). Trimming left V 2 bases short and J 2 bases short, with 5 bases between. CDR3 length: 13 amino acids. The CDR3 here is CASSYGPTDTQYF. For the CDR3, the DNA is TGTGCCAGCAGTTACGGGCCCACAGATACGCAGTATTTT.

The chain links TRBV7-9 to TRBJ2-5, with 7 nucleotides matching TRBD2. The germline CDR1 and CDR2 sequences are SEHNR and FQNEAQ (reference sequence). V lost 3 bases, J lost 5 bases, and 12 bases stayed unmatched. CDR3 length: 16 amino acids. The CDR3 DNA sequence: TGTGCCAGCAGCTTGCAGACTAGCCCCCTAGGGGAGACCCAGTACTTC. Residues: CASSLQTSPLGETQYF. Using reference TRBV7-9 and TRBJ2-5 for the parts outside the CDR3, the full variable domain is DTGVSQNPRHKITKRGQNVTFRCDPISEHNRLYWYRQTLGQGPEFLTYFQNEAQLEKSRLLSDRFSAERPKGSFSTLEIQRTEQGDSAMYLCASSLQTSPLGETQYFGPGTRLLVL.

V usage is TRBV7-8 and J usage is TRBJ1-4; D is unresolved. The CDR3 is made up of 14 amino acids. Germline V gene lookup returns CDR1 SGHVS and CDR2 FQNEAQ. V lost 1 base and J 6 bases, leaving 9 bases between the germline ends. The CDR3 reads CASSLVVRDEKLFF. Here the CDR3 DNA reads TGTGCCAGCAGCTTAGTTGTGAGGGATGAAAAACTGTTTTTT. Complete variable domain (other parts from reference TRBV7-8 and TRBJ1-4): GAGVSQSPRYKVAKRGQDVALRCDPISGHVSLFWYQQALGQGPEFLTYFQNEAQLDKSGLPSDRFFAERPEGSVSTLKIQRTQQEDSAVYLCASSLVVRDEKLFFGSGTQLSVL.

CDR3 sequence reads: CASSNLEPSIEAFF. The CDR3, as DNA: TGTGCCAGCAGCAATCTGGAACCCTCGATCGAAGCTTTCTTT. This sequence joins TRBV7-4 and TRBJ1-1; the D is unclear. V was cut by 5 bases and J by 8 bases, with 18 bases left in between. The V gene's germline CDR1 is SGHVT and CDR2 SQSDAQ. The CDR3 is 14 residues long. Supplemented by reference TRBV7-4 and TRBJ1-1, the full variable domain reads GAGVSQSPRYKVAKRGRDVALRCDSISGHVTLYWYRQTLGQGSEVLTYSQSDAQRDKSGRPSGRFSAERPERSVSTLKIQRTEQGDSAVYLCASSNLEPSIEAFFGQGTRLTVV.

This clonotype has a handful of counts. The chain carries TRBV7-6 and TRBJ2-1, with 7 bases that match TRBD2. After removal of 5 bases from V and 10 bases from J, the junction contained 5 bases not matched to a gene. The germline V gene has CDR1 SGHVS and CDR2 FNYEAQ. The CDR3 has 12 amino acids. Here the CDR3 reads CASSAMGGEQFF. The CDR3 DNA is TGTGCCAGCAGCGCAATGGGGGGGGAGCAGTTCTTC.

The chain combines TRBV7-9 with TRBJ1-1, with TRBD1 matching 7 bases. Trimming at V came to 5 bases and at J to 8 bases, leaving 2 bases not matched to a gene. There are 11 residues in the CDR3. The germline CDR1 and CDR2 sequences are SEHNR and FQNEAQ (reference sequence). In nucleotides, the CDR3 is TGTGCCAGCAGCCCACAGGGGGAAGCTTTCTTT. It encodes CASSPQGEAFF. Full variable domain (remainder filled in from reference TRBV7-9 and TRBJ1-1): DTGVSQNPRHKITKRGQNVTFRCDPISEHNRLYWYRQTLGQGPEFLTYFQNEAQLEKSRLLSDRFSAERPKGSFSTLEIQRTEQGDSAMYLCASSPQGEAFFGQGTRLTVV.

This clonotype was seen more than once but under ten times. V gene TRBV24-1 combines with J gene TRBJ2-5, with D tentatively TRBD2 (5 bases). This CDR3 comprises 12 residues. The ends were cut back, 5 bases at V and 4 bases at J, with 7 bases in the middle. The V gene's germline CDR1 is KGHDR and CDR2 SFDVKD. CDR3 sequence (DNA): TGTGCCACCAGTGCCAGCGGAGAGACCCAGTACTTC. Translation gives CATSASGETQYF.

This clonotype was observed a handful of times. V and J are TRBV19 and TRBJ1-1, with D tentatively TRBD1 (5 bases). V was pared by 3 bases and J by 0 bases, with 14 bases between. This CDR3 comprises 16 residues. Looked up from germline, CDR1 is LNHDA and CDR2 is SQIVND (reference sequence). CDR3 nucleotides: TGTGCCAGTAGTATCCTACTCGGACACGTGAACACTGAAGCTTTCTTT. Translating gives CASSILLGHVNTEAFF.